This T cell receptor beta chain was sequenced in a study of radiotherapy plus CTLA-4 blockade in lung cancer. Overall study context: Objective responses emerged in roughly a sixth of patients, and around 30% attained disease control. Whole-study results and caveats: Some TCR clones had been derived from tumors. These clones expanded in peripheral blood after radiotherapy plus ipilimumab. Response was reportedly best predicted by early blood T cell clone dynamics, with interferon-beta.

Produced via immunoSEQ multiplex PCR; TCRdb's table is partial and in-frame only. The sample holds under 100,000 clones; around 81% are singletons and the top ten take less than 15%. Trimming removed 4 bases at V and 2 bases at J, with 9 bases between. The germline V gene has CDR1 SQVTM and CDR2 ANQGSEA. The CDR3 has 12 amino acids. This clone appeared a single time. Its target is unknown. Receiving focal radiation plus CTLA-4 blockade with ipilimumab were patients who had chemo-refractory metastatic non-small-cell lung cancer. The receptor was derived from a human donor with non-small cell lung cancer that progressed on radiotherapy plus ipilimumab. The sample here was peripheral blood, taken from a patient treated with radiotherapy plus ipilimumab. The rearrangement uses TRBV29-1 and TRBJ2-7, with unresolved D. The CDR3 here is CSVGLAPYEQYF. The CDR3 DNA reads as TGCAGCGTTGGGCTGGCACCCTACGAGCAGTACTTC.